Each of the 18 T cell receptor beta chains below was sequenced from the same sample in a study of early stage breast cancer tumors. Using immunoSEQ multiplex PCR, the repertoire was profiled, and TCRdb retains in-frame clones only, with some absent. The sample yields about 9,500 clones, 66% seen once. The sample taken for sequencing was breast tumor tissue. The receptors shown here come from a person aged 45 to 59 with breast cancer.

The chain carries TRBV7-2 and TRBJ2-5, with TRBD1 matching 10 bases. The V segment lost 5 bases and the J segment 9 bases; nucleotides outside the gene matches: 12. Germline CDR1 is SGHTA and CDR2 is FQGNSA. The CDR3 has 15 residues. CDR3 residues: CASSRFPDRGGSQYF. The CDR3 DNA reads TGTGCCAGCAGCCGGTTCCCGGACAGGGGGGGTTCCCAGTACTTC.

A note on this clone: Within the sample, other DNA sequences also encode this same CDR3. The V call is TRBV5-1, the J call TRBJ1-3, with no clear D. With 0 bases removed from V and 3 bases from J, the gap between germline ends came to 7 bases. In germline, CDR1 is SGHRS, CDR2 YFSETQ. The CDR3 runs 14 residues. CDR3: CASSLAPSGNTIYF. The CDR3, as DNA: TGCGCCAGCAGCTTGGCCCCCAGTGGAAACACCATATATTTT.

The chain employs TRBV5-5 and TRBJ2-2, with TRBD2 identical over 8 bases. This CDR3 has 14 amino acids. Germline CDR1 and CDR2: SGHKS and YYEKEE (reference sequence). The trim removed 6 bases at V and 6 bases at J, leaving 7 bases unmatched. CDR3 coding DNA: TGTGCCAGCACCCGGGGGGGGGCGCCCGGGGAGCTGTTTTTT. Its translation is CASTRGGAPGELFF.

This clone turned up a few times. V is TRBV5-4 and J is TRBJ2-5; 8 bases align to TRBD1. CDR1 is SGHNT, CDR2 YYREEE, per germline (reference sequence). The CDR3 length is 15 residues. V shed 2 bases, J shed 5 bases, and the junction held 8 bases outside the gene matches. The CDR3: CASSLTGGVVETQYF. The CDR3 coding sequence is TGTGCCAGCAGCTTAACAGGGGGAGTGGTGGAGACCCAGTACTTC.

This clone was picked up a small number of times. V usage is TRBV5-1 and J usage is TRBJ1-4; the match to TRBD1 covers 7 bases. Germline lookup yields CDR1 SGHRS and CDR2 YFSETQ. There are 15 residues in the CDR3. V dropped 0 bases and J dropped 8; count of bases not matched to a gene: 7. CDR3 protein: CASSLGQGLREKLFF. The CDR3 region has the DNA TGCGCCAGCAGCTTGGGACAGGGCCTTAGAGAAAAACTGTTTTTT. The full variable domain, its missing parts supplied by reference TRBV5-1 and TRBJ1-4, is KAGVTQTPRYLIKTRGQQVTLSCSPISGHRSVSWYQQTPGQGLQFLFEYFSETQRNKGNFPGRFSGRQFSNSRSEMNVSTLELGDSALYLCASSLGQGLREKLFFGSGTQLSVL.

V and J are TRBV29-1 and TRBJ1-4; no clear D gene. The CDR3 contains 13 residues. Germline V gives CDR1 SQVTM, CDR2 ANQGSEA. V was trimmed by 0 bases and J by 7 bases, leaving 9 bases between them. CDR3: CSVEEGGGEKLFF. The CDR3, as DNA: TGCAGCGTTGAAGAAGGCGGAGGTGAAAAACTGTTTTTT.

The chain couples TRBV19 to TRBJ2-1; perhaps TRBD2 as D (5 bases). Germline-derived CDR1 and CDR2 are LNHDA and SQIVND (reference sequence). The CDR3 contains 17 residues. Trimming cost V 1 base and J 2 bases, with 15 bases left between them. The CDR3 DNA sequence: TGTGCCAGTAGTATAGCCCCTTTCGGGATCACCTACAATGAGCAGTTCTTC. Protein: CASSIAPFGITYNEQFF. The variable domain in full, completed from reference TRBV19 and TRBJ2-1, reads DGGITQSPKYLFRKEGQNVTLSCEQNLNHDAMYWYRQDPGQGLRLIYYSQIVNDFQKGDIAEGYSVSREKKESFPLTVTSAQKNPTAFYLCASSIAPFGITYNEQFFGPGTRLTVL.

The CDR3 DNA is TGTGCCAGCAGCTCCCAGGGGAACACTGAAGCTTTCTTT. It codes for CASSSQGNTEAFF. The V and J genes are TRBV7-2 and TRBJ1-1; TRBD1 is a possible D gene (5 bases). The CDR3 consists of 13 residues. Germline V gene lookup returns CDR1 SGHTA and CDR2 FQGNSA. Trimming cost V 4 bases and J 1 base, with 7 bases left between them.

The gene calls are TRBV19 and TRBJ2-1; tentatively, D is TRBD2 (5 bases). Germline values: CDR1 LNHDA, CDR2 SQIVND (reference sequence). Trimming pared 4 bases from V and 0 bases from J, leaving 10 bases between. The CDR3 covers 15 residues. The chain's CDR3 is CASSNSESSYNEQFF. For the CDR3, the DNA is TGTGCCAGTAGTAATAGCGAGAGCTCCTACAATGAGCAGTTCTTC.

The chain combines TRBV28 with TRBJ2-1; 9 nucleotides align to TRBD1. CDR3 length equals 15 residues. Trimming took 7 bases from V and 7 from J; bases not matched to a gene: 11. Germline CDR1 is MDHEN and CDR2 is SYDVKM. The CDR3 here is CASTRGDRVNNEQFF. The DNA of the CDR3 is TGTGCCAGCACGAGGGGGGACAGGGTGAATAATGAGCAGTTCTTC.

This clone was recorded once. The gene calls are TRBV9 and TRBJ2-7, with 8 bases aligning to TRBD1. Trimming removed 3 bases from V and 5 bases from J; junction bases left unmatched: 7. Germline lookup yields CDR1 SGDLS and CDR2 YYNGEE. CDR3 length: 14 residues. The CDR3 reads CASSARQGRNEQYF. CDR3 coding DNA: TGTGCCAGCAGCGCAAGACAGGGGAGGAACGAGCAGTACTTC.

The chain combines TRBV21-1 with TRBJ2-7; TRBD1 is the table's D call, not checked against the DNA. TRBV21-1 has pseudogene status. There are 17 residues in the CDR3. The CDR3 nucleotides read TGTGCCAGCAGCAAAGCCGGGACAGAGGAGAAGTCCTACGAGCAGTACTTC. Protein sequence: CASSKAGTEEKSYEQYF.

The chain combines TRBV5-1 with TRBJ1-2; 7 bases align to TRBD1. The CDR3 length is 15 residues. V gave up 0 bases and J gave up 4 bases; unmatched junction bases: 6. Germline lookup yields CDR1 SGHRS and CDR2 YFSETQ. Here the CDR3 reads CASSLDRGSRYGYTF. CDR3 nucleotide sequence: TGCGCCAGCAGCTTGGACAGGGGCTCTCGCTATGGCTACACCTTC.

This clone appeared a few times. V gene TRBV6-6 combines with J gene TRBJ1-1, with 7 bases matching TRBD1. CDR1 and CDR2 (germline): MNHNY, SVGAGI (reference sequence). J gave up 0 bases and V 6 bases, and 10 bases lay outside the gene matches. CDR3 size: 16 residues. CDR3 sequence reads: CASRPTGVLMNTEAFF. CDR3 bases: TGTGCCAGCAGGCCAACAGGGGTCCTCATGAACACTGAAGCTTTCTTT.

This chain uses TRBV9 with TRBJ2-1; 7 positions agree with TRBD2. This CDR3 contains 16 residues. J lost 5 bases, V lost 0 bases, and 8 bases had no gene match. CDR1 and CDR2 (germline): SGDLS, YYNGEE. The CDR3 is CASSVDPRGKNNEQFF. CDR3 nucleotides: TGTGCCAGCAGCGTAGATCCGCGGGGGAAAAACAATGAGCAGTTCTTC.

The gene calls are TRBV27 and TRBJ2-4; TRBD2 matches 13 bases. The V and J ends lost 5 bases and 1 base, in that order; junction bases with no gene match: 11. The germline CDR1 and CDR2 sequences are MNHEY and SMNVEV (reference sequence). The CDR3 sequence is 19 residues long. The CDR3 DNA sequence: TGTGCCAGCAGTCTAACCGGGACTAGCGGGACACGGGCCAAAAACATTCAGTACTTC. This encodes CASSLTGTSGTRAKNIQYF.

This clone was detected once. This sequence joins TRBV16 and TRBJ1-5, with D possibly being TRBD1 (5 bases). This CDR3 has 14 residues. Germline V gene data show CDR1 as KGHSY and CDR2 as FQNENV. V gave up 4 bases and J gave up 4 bases, with 11 bases separating them. The CDR3, as DNA: TGTGCCAGCAGCCTGACAGCAGAGAATCAGCCCCAGCATTTT. Amino acid sequence: CASSLTAENQPQHF. The full variable domain, its missing parts supplied by reference TRBV16 and TRBJ1-5, is GEEVAQTPKHLVRGEGQKAKLYCAPIKGHSYVFWYQQVLKNEFKFLISFQNENVFDETGMPKERFSAKCLPNSPCSLEIQATKLEDSAVYFCASSLTAENQPQHFGDGTRLSIL.

J is TRBJ2-7 and V is TRBV5-6; D perhaps matches TRBD1 (6 bases). In germline, CDR1 is SGHDT, CDR2 YYEEEE. This CDR3 is built from 14 residues. The V end lost 2 bases, the J end lost 2 bases, and 11 bases lay between the germline ends. DNA of the CDR3: TGTGCCAGCAGCTTCCCCTCAGGGGCCTACGAGCAGTACTTC. Amino acid sequence: CASSFPSGAYEQYF.